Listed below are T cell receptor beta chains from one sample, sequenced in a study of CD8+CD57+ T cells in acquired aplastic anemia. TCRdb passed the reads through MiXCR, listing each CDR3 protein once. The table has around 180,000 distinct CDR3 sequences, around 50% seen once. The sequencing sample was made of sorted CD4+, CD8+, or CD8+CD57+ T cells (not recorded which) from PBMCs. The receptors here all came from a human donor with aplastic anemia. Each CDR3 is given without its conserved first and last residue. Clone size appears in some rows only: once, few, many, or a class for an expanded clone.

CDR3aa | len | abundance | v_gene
ASSIQDGNTEAF | 12 | many | TRBV19
ASSLGTRTGSGYT | 13 | NA | TRBV9
ASSQDPTGHSNTEAF | 15 | few | TRBV4-2
ASSPPGRVNTGELF | 14 | few | TRBV18
AWSAQANEQY | 10 | many | TRBV30
SASGGLDEKLF | 11 | few | TRBV20-1
ASSPLGGANYGYT | 13 | NA | TRBV5-1
ASSQDQTHYEQY | 12 | once | TRBV6-2/TRBV6-3
ASSTQGSYEQY | 11 | NA | TRBV7-9
SAKFSGAVEKLF | 12 | NA | TRBV20-1
ASSVVDLTDTQY | 12 | NA | TRBV5-1
ASSEQVGARTDTQY | 14 | few | TRBV6-1
ASRLRLSTDTQY | 12 | NA | TRBV6-1
ASSPPKAGGIYNEQF | 15 | few | TRBV18
ASSPSTEAF | 9 | few | TRBV7-9
ASSRGGGQPLH | 11 | NA | TRBV11-3
ATSRDRRGSTDTQY | 14 | few | TRBV15
ASSEDRGDTEAF | 12 | many | TRBV6-1
ASRQTSGSYEQY | 12 | NA | TRBV19
ASSPWGDTQY | 10 | many | TRBV5-8
ASSVGLGVRNEQF | 13 | many | TRBV6-4
ASSERVDDTIY | 11 | many | TRBV6-1
ASSGAAHNQPQH | 12 | NA | TRBV25-1